The present TCR beta chain was sequenced within a study of T cells in Graves' hyperthyroidism and ophthalmopathy (dated by TCRdb to about 2019). Turning to the overall study: Peripheral blood samples were taken at the time of initial diagnosis, prior to any treatment. TCR V-J signatures able to tell the groups apart were searched for in a discovery cohort of more than 90 patients, of whom roughly 42 had Graves' ophthalmopathy and more than 55 had stable Graves' hyperthyroidism. Whether ophthalmopathy could be predicted prospectively was tested in an independent validation cohort made up of about 20 hyperthyroidism patients plus 17 patients who later progressed to ophthalmopathy. The roughly 100 discovery patients were randomly divided into training and test sets at a 7:3 ratio. The study also compared thyroid tissue and blood T-cell repertoires from about six Graves' hyperthyroidism patients. After blood sampling, hyperthyroidism patients were treated with methimazole at a starting dose of 30 mg daily, and ophthalmopathy patients were treated with high-dose intravenous methylprednisolone. According to the paper, TCR Vbeta CDR3 sequencing was carried out on over 130 peripheral blood samples, which came from 40 to 45 ophthalmopathy, around 75 hyperthyroidism and roughly 17 progressor patients.

This clonotype was counted a few times. Which antigen it targets is not known. There are no base qualities to consult, and no much larger clone falls within one base. From its cysteine to its phenylalanine, the CDR3 spans 12 amino acids. The only DNA kept is the CDR3, 36 bases in frame from the first base. CDR1 DFQATT and CDR2 SNEGSKA were looked up in the germline V gene (reference sequence). V loses 3 bases, J loses 6 bases, and the germline ends lie 9 bases apart. TCR beta CDR3 regions were amplified from RNA transcripts. The first round of RT-PCR for the TCR CDR3 was performed with the HTBI primer set and the Qiagen OneStep RT-PCR kit. Libraries were constructed in a second round of multiplex PCR, after which size selection and purification were performed. Libraries were sequenced paired-end with 100 bp reads on an Illumina HiSeq2000. In the source study's methods: SOAPnuke was used to process the raw data, throwing out any read that contained adapters or uncalled bases, had a mean Phred below 15, or lacked an exact constant-primer or identifier match. COPE v1.2.5 was used to merge the high-quality paired reads, and each unique nucleotide sequence was defined as a clonotype. MiTCR v1.1 was used to align the clonotypes against IMGT TRBV, TRBD and TRBJ reference segments. Only V-J combinations with frequency above 0.0001, covering 99% to 99.2% of repertoires, were analysed. The TCS score was defined as the ratio of F50 (clonal expansion) to E x V (chaos), calculated using BLOSUM62-based TCRdist between CDR3 peptides within each V-J. Welch's t-statistics and random forest reduced 514 V-J features to 13, which were used in a naive Bayes classifier (R e1071). TCRdb redid the processing of the public reads, applying fastp at Q25 and MiXCR, and retained in-frame beta chains. Identical CDR3 protein sequences are pooled into one entry, listed with their most common genes and DNA. What appears here as the V and J calls and clone size reflects TCRdb's work, not the paper's. This sample gives almost 500,000 distinct CDR3 sequences in total; roughly 22% of them show up just once. The ten most abundant clones make up about 49% of the sample.

Results the study describes overall, beyond this receptor: During validation, the model predicted progression to ophthalmopathy a median of approximately six months ahead of onset, with more than 55% sensitivity and almost 75% specificity. Blood samples also contained most of the expanded thyroid clonotypes (frequency above 0.001), which suggests that blood repertoires may reflect thyroid immune responses. Sample size was not statistically predetermined, and investigators were not blinded to group allocation. A 13 V-J signature model separated ophthalmopathy from stable hyperthyroidism, with 87.88% sensitivity and 81% to 82% specificity in cross-validation and 80%/75% in testing.

Ophthalmopathy patients had moderately to severely active disease, Clinical Activity Score of at least 3, NOSPECS grade of at least 4, and duration under 3 months. Patients with uncontrolled infections, other autoimmune diseases, pregnancy or lactation were excluded. Diagnoses were established on the basis of clinical symptoms, serum thyroxine and TRAb, thyroid ultrasound, and orbital computed tomography. PBMCs were separated from around 9.1 ml of fresh peripheral blood using Ficoll-Paque density gradient centrifugation. Total RNA was extracted with Trizol reagent, and quality was checked on an Agilent 2100 Bioanalyzer.

The sequencing input was blood. The chain joins TRBV20-1 to TRBJ1-5; matching of 5 bases hints at TRBD1 as the D gene. The receptor comes from a woman aged 70-85 years with Graves' ophthalmopathy. The CDR3: CSASREGQPQHF. The nucleotide sequence is TGCAGTGCTAGCAGGGAGGGTCAGCCCCAGCATTTT.